Listed here are 18 T cell receptor beta chains from one sample, sequenced in a study of cytomegalovirus exposure and HLA in healthy donors. The PCR made use of 60 Vbeta and 13 Jbeta primers. Sequencing used immunoSEQ multiplex PCR; TCRdb keeps in-frame clones, though not all of them. The sample contains under 200,000 clones, approximately 67% of which appear only once. The material sequenced was PBMCs. The receptors were gathered from a woman under 30 in good health and CMV-seropositive.

This clone was counted a single time. CDR3 protein: CATDSQETATNEKLFF. In DNA, the CDR3 is TGTGCCACCGACAGTCAGGAAACCGCAACTAATGAAAAACTGTTTTTT. V and J are TRBV28 and TRBJ1-4; TRBD1 is a possible D gene (5 bases). Germline CDR1 MDHEN, CDR2 SYDVKM. The CDR3 has 16 residues. Trimming stripped 10 bases from V and 0 bases from J, with 18 bases between.

The chain is built from TRBV7-2 and TRBJ2-5; 8 bases line up with TRBD1. The CDR3 has 15 residues. Germline V gives CDR1 SGHTA, CDR2 FQGNSA. J lost 1 base, V lost 2 bases, and 3 bases had no gene match. The CDR3, as DNA: TGTGCCAGCAGCTTACGGCAGGGGGCCCAAGAGACCCAGTACTTC. The encoded protein is CASSLRQGAQETQYF.

This clone was recorded only once. The chain is built from TRBV6-1 and TRBJ2-5; 7 bases align to TRBD1. Germline CDR1 is MNHNS and CDR2 is SASEGT. The CDR3 totals 14 residues. V was clipped by 6 bases and J by 2 bases; unmatched bases: 6. The CDR3 DNA reads TGTGCCAGCAGCTTGGACAGGCGACAAGAGACCCAGTACTTC. Translating gives CASSLDRRQETQYF.

The J gene is TRBJ1-2, the V gene TRBV5-1; D uncertain. CDR3 size: 13 residues. V was trimmed by 6 bases and J by 6 bases, leaving 15 bases between them. Per the germline V gene, CDR1 is SGHRS and CDR2 is YFSETQ. The CDR3 sequence is CASNSGQINGYTF. The CDR3, as DNA: TGCGCCAGCAACAGCGGCCAGATCAATGGCTACACCTTC.

V is TRBV9 and J is TRBJ1-2, with TRBD1 identical over 9 bases. Germline V CDR1 and CDR2: SGDLS, YYNGEE. The CDR3 spans 16 residues. The V gene end was trimmed by 3 bases and the J gene end by 6 bases; junction bases not matched to a gene: 12. CDR3 sequence reads: CASSDLPSGQGNGYTF. The CDR3 nucleotides are TGTGCCAGCAGCGACCTCCCCTCGGGACAGGGTAATGGCTACACCTTC.

The chain has TRBV6-5 and TRBJ2-7; the D gene is possibly TRBD2 (6 bases). The CDR3 extends over 15 amino acids. Between the trimmed V and J ends, which lost 0 bases and 2 bases, there was a span of 11 bases. Germline-derived CDR1 and CDR2 are MNHEY and SVGAGI. The DNA of the CDR3 is TGTGCCAGCAGTTACTCCTCGGGAGAGCCCTACGAGCAGTACTTC. Translated, it gives CASSYSSGEPYEQYF.

The chain employs TRBV18 and TRBJ1-2; TRBD1 might be the D (5 bases). In germline, CDR1 is KGHSH, CDR2 LQKENI. The CDR3 length is 13 residues. V shed 2 bases and J shed 8 bases, with 12 bases lying between them. CDR3 bases: TGTGCCAGCTCACCAACGGGGGTTGAAGGCTACACCTTC. Protein sequence: CASSPTGVEGYTF.

The gene calls are TRBV6-5 and TRBJ1-1; TRBD1 is a possible D gene (5 bases). This CDR3 region has 11 residues. V lost 10 bases and J lost 1, with 7 bases in between. Per the germline V gene, CDR1 is MNHEY and CDR2 is SVGAGI. This CDR3 reads CATQGNTEAFF. The DNA of the CDR3 is TGTGCCACCCAGGGGAACACTGAAGCTTTCTTT.

The gene calls are TRBV7-9 and TRBJ2-1; possibly TRBD1 for D (6 bases). V was trimmed by 5 bases and J by 7 bases, leaving 18 bases between them. Germline V gene sequence: CDR1 SEHNR, CDR2 FQNEAQ (reference sequence). The CDR3 is 15 residues long. Written as DNA, the CDR3 is TGTGCCAGCAGCCCTACAGGGTCCAACGGGAATGAGCAGTTCTTC. Translated: CASSPTGSNGNEQFF. Together with reference TRBV7-9 and TRBJ2-1, the CDR3 gives the full variable domain: DTGVSQNPRHKITKRGQNVTFRCDPISEHNRLYWYRQTLGQGPEFLTYFQNEAQLEKSRLLSDRFSAERPKGSFSTLEIQRTEQGDSAMYLCASSPTGSNGNEQFFGPGTRLTVL.

The chain is built from TRBV30 and TRBJ2-2, with D perhaps TRBD1 (5 bases). The J call may be in error: the DNA end matches TRBJ1-3 better. There are 15 residues in the CDR3. The germline gives CDR1 GTSNPN, CDR2 SVGIG (reference sequence). CDR3 sequence (DNA): TGTGCCTGGAGTCGGGGGTACGACTCTGGAAACACCATATATTTT. It codes for CAWSRGYDSGNTIYF.

The chain is built from TRBV29-1 and TRBJ1-1; 7 bases map to TRBD1. V lost 7 bases and J lost 0; bases outside the gene matches: 5. This CDR3 contains 13 residues. The germline V gene encodes CDR1 SQVTM and CDR2 ANQGSEA. The CDR3 reads CSAEGQMNTEAFF. CDR3 DNA: TGCAGCGCGGAGGGACAGATGAACACTGAAGCTTTCTTT. Based on the CDR3 plus reference TRBV29-1 and TRBJ1-1, the full variable domain is SAVISQKPSRDICQRGTSLTIQCQVDSQVTMMFWYRQQPGQSLTLIATANQGSEATYESGFVIDKFPISRPNLTFSTLTVSNMSPEDSSIYLCSAEGQMNTEAFFGQGTRLTVV.

This clone was picked up a small number of times. The V and J genes are TRBV30 and TRBJ1-4; no firm D call. The V gene lost 0 bases and the J gene lost 7 bases, with 3 bases spanning the gap. Germline values: CDR1 GTSNPN, CDR2 SVGIG (reference sequence). The CDR3 has 11 amino acids. The CDR3 sequence: CAWSVLEKLFF. The CDR3 bases are TGTGCCTGGAGTGTACTTGAAAAACTGTTTTTT. The entire variable domain, with the rest obtained from reference TRBV30 and TRBJ1-4, is as follows: SQTIHQWPATLVQPVGSPLSLECTVEGTSNPNLYWYRQAAGRGLQLLFYSVGIGQISSEVPQNLSASRPQDRQFILSSKKLLLSDSGFYLCAWSVLEKLFFGSGTQLSVL.

The chain uses TRBV29-1 and TRBJ2-7; D might be TRBD2 (6 bases). CDR3 length: 13 amino acids. V was cut by 4 bases and J by 0 bases, with 10 bases left in between. The V gene's germline CDR1 is SQVTM and CDR2 ANQGSEA. The CDR3 bases are TGCAGCGTTGGGGGAGGTCTCTCCTACGAGCAGTACTTC. The encoded protein is CSVGGGLSYEQYF.

The rearrangement joins TRBV30 to TRBJ1-1; weak D call: TRBD1 (6 bases). Germline V gives CDR1 GTSNPN, CDR2 SVGIG (reference sequence). Trimming shortened V by 0 bases and J by 9 bases, and 11 bases separated the two germline ends. The CDR3 sequence is 12 residues long. The CDR3 DNA follows: TGTGCCTGGAGTGTACAGGGCAAACAAGCTTTCTTT. Translated, it gives CAWSVQGKQAFF.

V and J are TRBV27 and TRBJ2-7, with D possibly matching TRBD2 (6 bases). V gave up 6 bases and J gave up 1 base, with 13 bases separating them. CDR1 MNHEY and CDR2 SMNVEV come from the germline V gene (reference sequence). This CDR3 region has 14 residues. The CDR3 DNA sequence: TGTGCCAGCAGCGCCCCGGGACTTTCCTACGAGCAGTACTTC. Translation gives CASSAPGLSYEQYF.

The chain employs TRBV28 and TRBJ1-5; a weak D match, TRBD1 (6 bases). V gave up 8 bases and J gave up 2 bases, with 16 bases separating them. Germline lookup yields CDR1 MDHEN and CDR2 SYDVKM. CDR3 length: 15 amino acids. Here the CDR3 DNA reads TGTGCCAGCGGACCCCTGACAGGCGGCAATCAGCCCCAGCATTTT. Translation gives CASGPLTGGNQPQHF.

The V gene is TRBV6-5, the J gene TRBJ2-7; possible D gene TRBD1, 6 bases. V was pared by 0 bases and J by 2 bases, with 11 bases between. Germline assignment: CDR1 MNHEY and CDR2 SVGAGI. The CDR3 runs 15 residues. CDR3 protein: CASSYSRQATYEQYF. The CDR3 coding sequence is TGTGCCAGCAGTTACTCAAGACAGGCAACCTACGAGCAGTACTTC.

This clone was picked up one time. This chain connects TRBV7-9 to TRBJ2-7, with 12 bases fitting TRBD1. Germline V lookup: CDR1 SEHNR, CDR2 FQNEAQ (reference sequence). This CDR3 has 14 residues. V lost 5 bases to trimming and J lost 8 bases; unmatched junction nucleotides: 7. The CDR3 DNA is TGTGCCAGCAGCGTATCGGGACAGGGGGCAAAGCAGTACTTC. Amino acids: CASSVSGQGAKQYF.